The 4 T cell receptor beta chains listed next were all sequenced from one sample in a study of T cell repertoires in cytomegalovirus infection. TCRdb itself ran the reads through MiXCR, one entry per CDR3 protein. The profile shows 740,000 or so distinct CDR3 sequences, 35% of them singletons. The sequenced material came from PBMCs. Receptor source: a human donor in good health (CMV status not recorded). Some clones in this sample may be carry-over from other donors' samples.

The chain links TRBV20-1 to TRBJ1-6, with a weak D call TRBD1 (5 bases). V was trimmed by 6 bases and J by 4 bases, leaving 16 bases between them. CDR1 is DFQATT, CDR2 SNEGSKA, per germline (reference sequence). The CDR3 is 15 residues long. The CDR3, as DNA: TGCAGTGCCCATCCGGGACGGGCGTATAATTCACCCCTCCACTTT. Translating gives CSAHPGRAYNSPLHF.

The V gene is TRBV6-2 or TRBV6-3, the J gene TRBJ2-4; D is perhaps TRBD2 (6 bases). From germline, CDR1 is MNHEY and CDR2 SVGEGT. The length of the CDR3 is 13 residues. V was trimmed by 6 bases and J by 8 bases, leaving 14 bases between them. This CDR3 reads CASRLAGLDIQYF. In DNA form, the CDR3 reads TGTGCCAGCAGACTCGCGGGGTTGGACATTCAGTACTTC.

This clonotype was seen more than once but under ten times. The V and J genes are TRBV7-9 and TRBJ1-1; D is ambiguous. V was shortened by 1 base and J by 1 base, with 7 bases between the two germline ends. Germline CDR1 is SEHNR and CDR2 is FQNEAQ (reference sequence). CDR3 length: 14 amino acids. DNA for the CDR3: TGTGCCAGCAGCTTAGAATCAGGGAACACTGAAGCTTTCTTT. Translating it yields CASSLESGNTEAFF.

The chain links TRBV5-1 to TRBJ1-4, with D tentatively TRBD1 (5 bases). Trimming took 2 bases from V and 6 from J, leaving 20 bases between them. This CDR3 has 17 residues. CDR1 and CDR2 (germline): SGHRS, YFSETQ. The CDR3 protein is CASSFNLLGRGHEKLFF. The CDR3 DNA reads as TGCGCCAGCAGCTTCAACCTATTGGGGCGCGGACATGAAAAACTGTTTTTT.